This section outlines one T cell receptor beta chain sequence together with its context. Its antigen remains unidentified. Reverse transcribing all isolated RNA meant expressed TCRB transcripts were sequenced. Generated by immunoSEQ multiplex PCR, the TCRdb table keeps only in-frame clones and is missing some. The sample lists around 690,000 clones; roughly 12% were seen once. This record belongs to a study of beta chain features in type 1 diabetes. Sorting of CD4+ naive, central memory, regulatory and stem cell-like memory cells was performed via CD45RO/CCR7/CD25/CD127/CD95/CD27. The CDR3 loop spans 15 amino acids. Trimming took 4 bases from V and 5 from J, leaving 18 bases between them. Germline lookup yields CDR1 SGHTA and CDR2 FQGNSA. Study outcomes and limitations: People with Type 1 diabetes carried modestly yet significantly shorter TCRB CDR3s in all four CD4+ subsets.

This receptor was identified in a man aged 25 to 40 with type 1 diabetes. The sequencing input was naive CD4+ T cells from blood. The rearrangement joins TRBV7-2 to TRBJ2-7, with D tentatively TRBD1 or TRBD2 (5 bases each). The CDR3 DNA reads as TGTGCCAGCAGCTCCCAGGGCCCCTCGGGAAACGAGCAGTACTTC. Translated: CASSSQGPSGNEQYF. The full variable domain, its missing parts supplied by reference TRBV7-2 and TRBJ2-7, is GAGVSQSPSNKVTEKGKDVELRCDPISGHTALYWYRQSLGQGLEFLIYFQGNSAPDKSGLPSDRFSAERTGGSVSTLTIQRTQQEDSAVYLCASSSQGPSGNEQYFGPGTRLTVT.